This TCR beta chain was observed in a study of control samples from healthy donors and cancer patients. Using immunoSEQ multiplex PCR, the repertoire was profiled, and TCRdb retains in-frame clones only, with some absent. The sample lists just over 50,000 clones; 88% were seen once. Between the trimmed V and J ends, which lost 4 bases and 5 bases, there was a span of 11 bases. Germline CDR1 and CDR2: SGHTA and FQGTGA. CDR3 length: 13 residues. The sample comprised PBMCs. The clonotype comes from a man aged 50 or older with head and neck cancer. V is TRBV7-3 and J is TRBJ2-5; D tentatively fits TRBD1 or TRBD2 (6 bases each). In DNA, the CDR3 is TGTGCCAGCAGCTCCGGGGGCTGGGAGACCCAGTACTTC. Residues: CASSSGGWETQYF.